This paragraph covers one TCR beta chain sequence. It may be a read error: a sequence one base away is much more abundant. TCRdb reanalysed the RT-PCR reads using MiXCR and keeps one entry per CDR3 protein. The profile shows 150,000 to 200,000 distinct CDR3 sequences, around 9% of them singletons. These data come from a study of response to subunit inactivated influenza vaccine. Germline V gene lookup returns CDR1 LNHNV and CDR2 YYDKDF (reference sequence). The V and J ends lost 4 bases and 6 bases respectively, with 10 bases between them. The CDR3 has 13 amino acids. This TCR derives from a man aged 50-59 years who received an inactivated influenza vaccine. The source was non-naive T cells sorted from PBMCs, collected on the day of vaccination. The chain employs TRBV15 and TRBJ2-1, with unresolved D. CDR3 region: CATSTPVGNEQFF. CDR3 bases: TGTGCCACCAGCACCCCGGTAGGCAATGAGCAGTTCTTC.